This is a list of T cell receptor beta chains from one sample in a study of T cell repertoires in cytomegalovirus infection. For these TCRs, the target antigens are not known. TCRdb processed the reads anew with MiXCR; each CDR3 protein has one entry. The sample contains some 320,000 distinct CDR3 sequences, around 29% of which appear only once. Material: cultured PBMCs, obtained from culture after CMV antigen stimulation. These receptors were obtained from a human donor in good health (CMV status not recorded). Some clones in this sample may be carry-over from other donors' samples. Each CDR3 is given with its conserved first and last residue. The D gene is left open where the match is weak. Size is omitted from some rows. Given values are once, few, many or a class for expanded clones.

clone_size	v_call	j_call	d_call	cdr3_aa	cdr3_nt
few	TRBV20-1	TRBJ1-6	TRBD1	CSAQGGFGNSPLHF	TGCAGTGCTCAGGGGGGGTTTGGGAATTCACCCCTCCACTTT
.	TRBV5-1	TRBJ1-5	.	CASSLDGGGGQPQHF	TGCGCCAGCAGCTTGGATGGGGGAGGAGGCCAGCCCCAGCATTTT
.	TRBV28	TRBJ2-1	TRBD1	CASGRTGIVNEQFF	TGTGCCAGCGGACGGACAGGGATCGTAAATGAGCAGTTCTTC
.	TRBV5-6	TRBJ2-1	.	CASSLWYRWDEQFF	TGTGCCAGCAGCTTATGGTATCGGTGGGATGAGCAGTTCTTC
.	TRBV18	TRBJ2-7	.	CASSPDNYEQYF	TGTGCCAGCTCACCGGACAACTACGAGCAGTACTTC
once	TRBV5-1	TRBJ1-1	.	CASSGGGTEAFF	TGCGCCAGCAGCGGAGGGGGGACTGAAGCTTTCTTT
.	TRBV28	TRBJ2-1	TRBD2	CASTSALSGRAVDEQFF	TGTGCCAGCACCTCAGCCCTGAGCGGGAGGGCCGTCGATGAGCAGTTCTTC
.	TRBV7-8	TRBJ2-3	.	CASSYQRIPTDTQYF	TGTGCCAGCAGCTATCAGCGGATACCCACAGATACGCAGTATTTT
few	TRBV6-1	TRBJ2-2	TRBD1	CASSEVRQGANTGELFF	TGTGCCAGCAGTGAAGTCCGACAGGGGGCCAACACCGGGGAGCTGTTTTTT
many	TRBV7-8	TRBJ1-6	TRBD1	CASSSDLLDRGRSPLHF	TGTGCCAGCAGCTCCGATCTATTGGACAGGGGACGATCACCCCTCCACTTT
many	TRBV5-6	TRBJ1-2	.	CASKGDNWDGYTF	TGTGCCAGCAAGGGGGACAACTGGGATGGCTACACCTTC
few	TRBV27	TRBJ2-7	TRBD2	CASSFRLADLYEQYF	TGTGCCAGCAGTTTCCGACTAGCTGATCTGTACGAGCAGTACTTC
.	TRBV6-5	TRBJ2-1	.	CASSYLGGRGNEQFF	TGTGCCAGCAGTTACCTGGGGGGGCGGGGGAATGAGCAGTTCTTC
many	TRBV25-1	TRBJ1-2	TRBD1	CASSARDRRRPDGYTF	TGTGCCAGCAGTGCTCGGGACAGGAGAAGGCCGGATGGCTACACCTTC
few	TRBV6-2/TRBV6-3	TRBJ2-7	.	CASSHDEQYF	TGTGCCAGCAGTCACGACGAGCAGTACTTC
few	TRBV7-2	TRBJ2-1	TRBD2	CASSGTSGGAYEQFF	TGTGCCAGCAGCGGGACTAGCGGGGGGGCCTATGAGCAGTTCTTC
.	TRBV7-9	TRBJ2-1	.	CASSTLGAYNEQFF	TGTGCCAGCAGCACCCTGGGGGCCTACAATGAGCAGTTCTTC
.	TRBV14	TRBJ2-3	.	CASSQDESTDTQYF	TGTGCCAGCAGCCAAGACGAGAGCACAGATACGCAGTATTTT
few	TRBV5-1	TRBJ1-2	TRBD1	CASSTGQGVPYYGYTF	TGCGCCAGCAGCACAGGACAGGGGGTCCCCTACTATGGCTACACCTTC
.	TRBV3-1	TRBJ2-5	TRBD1	CASSPPGQGKETQYF	TGTGCCAGCAGCCCTCCGGGACAGGGAAAAGAGACCCAGTACTTC
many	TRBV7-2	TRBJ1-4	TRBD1	CASSFIGQASYNEKLFF	TGTGCCAGCAGCTTTATTGGACAGGCAAGCTATAATGAAAAACTGTTTTTT
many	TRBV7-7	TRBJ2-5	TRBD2	CASSLGLAGVQETQYF	TGTGCTAGCAGCTTAGGACTAGCGGGCGTCCAAGAGACCCAGTACTTC
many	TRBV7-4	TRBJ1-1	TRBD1	CASSPTRDRVVNTEAFF	TGTGCCAGCAGCCCAACCCGGGACAGGGTTGTTAACACTGAAGCTTTCTTT
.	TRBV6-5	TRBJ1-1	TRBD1	CASSYDRGVTEAFF	TGTGCCAGCAGTTACGACAGGGGGGTTACTGAAGCTTTCTTT
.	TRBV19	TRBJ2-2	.	CASSTDRIGGELFF	TGTGCCAGTAGCACCGACAGGATCGGCGGGGAGCTGTTTTTT
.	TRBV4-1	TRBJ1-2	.	CASSRTPGPPNYGYTF	TGCGCCAGCAGCCGAACACCGGGACCCCCAAACTATGGCTACACCTTC
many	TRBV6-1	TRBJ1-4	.	CASSRRGAGGEKLFF	TGTGCCAGCAGTCGGCGGGGGGCCGGTGGTGAAAAACTGTTTTTT
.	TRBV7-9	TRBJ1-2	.	CASGAYGYTF	TGTGCCAGCGGGGCCTATGGCTACACCTTC
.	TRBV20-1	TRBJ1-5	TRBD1	CSASTQGAAYNQPQHF	TGCAGTGCTAGTACGCAGGGGGCGGCTTACAATCAGCCCCAGCATTTT
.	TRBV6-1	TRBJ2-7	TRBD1	CASTGGTGEYEQYF	TGTGCCAGCACTGGGGGGACAGGGGAGTACGAGCAGTACTTC
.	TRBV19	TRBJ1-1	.	CASVPGRDRPEAFF	TGTGCCAGTGTCCCGGGGCGCGACCGACCTGAAGCTTTCTTT
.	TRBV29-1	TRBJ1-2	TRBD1	CSVVTGGVGYGYGYTF	TGCAGCGTTGTAACAGGGGGCGTTGGTTATGGCTATGGCTACACCTTC
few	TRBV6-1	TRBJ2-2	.	CASNLQGPNTGELFF	TGTGCCAGCAATCTACAGGGTCCCAACACCGGGGAGCTGTTTTTT
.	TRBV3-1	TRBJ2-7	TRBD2	CASSPSGGVTYEQYF	TGTGCCAGCAGCCCTAGTGGGGGGGTGACCTACGAGCAGTACTTC
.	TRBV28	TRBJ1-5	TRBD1	CASRRQGQGSNQPQHF	TGTGCCAGCAGACGTCAGGGACAGGGTAGCAATCAGCCCCAGCATTTT
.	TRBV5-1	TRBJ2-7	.	CASSSRDVSYEQYF	TGCGCCAGCAGCTCCCGGGACGTATCCTACGAGCAGTACTTC
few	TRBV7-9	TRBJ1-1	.	CASSWQGDTEAFF	TGTGCCAGCAGTTGGCAAGGGGATACTGAAGCTTTCTTT
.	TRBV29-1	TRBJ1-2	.	CSAGAGDYVYTF	TGCAGCGCTGGGGCAGGGGACTATGTCTACACCTTC
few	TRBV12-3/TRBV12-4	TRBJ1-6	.	CASSFSGRGYGNSPLHF	TGTGCCAGCAGCTTTTCGGGCCGGGGTTATGGTAATTCACCCCTCCACTTT
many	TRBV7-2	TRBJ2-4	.	CASSLVAGAVSKNIQYF	TGTGCCAGCAGCTTAGTGGCAGGGGCGGTTTCCAAAAACATTCAGTACTTC
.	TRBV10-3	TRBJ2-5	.	CAISERQQETQYF	TGTGCCATCAGTGAAAGGCAGCAAGAGACCCAGTACTTC
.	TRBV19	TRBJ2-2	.	CASSRLVATGELFF	TGTGCCAGTAGTAGACTAGTTGCCACCGGGGAGCTGTTTTTT
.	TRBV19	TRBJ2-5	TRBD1	CASSMPRTGTRYQETQYF	TGTGCCAGTAGTATGCCGCGGACAGGTACCCGGTACCAAGAGACCCAGTACTTC
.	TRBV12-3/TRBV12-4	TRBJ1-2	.	CASRAGYGYTF	TGTGCCAGCAGGGCTGGCTATGGCTACACCTTC
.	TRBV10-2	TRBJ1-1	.	CASGEVNREAFF	TGCGCCAGCGGAGAGGTTAACCGCGAGGCTTTCTTT
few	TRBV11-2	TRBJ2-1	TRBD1	CASSSFRDSSYNEQFF	TGTGCCAGCAGCTCTTTCCGGGACAGCTCCTACAATGAGCAGTTCTTC
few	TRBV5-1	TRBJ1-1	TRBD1	CASNPTGGHTEAFF	TGCGCCAGCAACCCGACAGGGGGACACACTGAAGCTTTCTTT
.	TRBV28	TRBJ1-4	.	CASSITGGTNEKLFF	TGTGCCAGCAGCATCACGGGAGGAACTAATGAAAAACTGTTTTTT
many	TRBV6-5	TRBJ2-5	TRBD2	CASSSRSGGHQETQYF	TGTGCCAGCAGTTCCCGTAGCGGGGGGCACCAAGAGACCCAGTACTTC
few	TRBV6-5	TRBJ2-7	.	CASSYAQDGTYEQYF	TGTGCCAGCAGTTACGCCCAGGACGGAACCTACGAGCAGTACTTC
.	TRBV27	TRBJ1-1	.	CASSTSEGRNTEAFF	.
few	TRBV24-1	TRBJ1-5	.	CATSDGPQKRFPQHF	TGTGCCACCAGTGATGGACCTCAGAAAAGGTTCCCCCAGCATTTT
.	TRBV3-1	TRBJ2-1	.	CASSRGHFEQFF	TGTGCCAGCAGCCGGGGACACTTTGAGCAGTTCTTC